The 10 T cell receptor beta chains in this list originate from one sample, sequenced in a study of blood T cell repertoires in COVID-19. Method: immunoSEQ multiplex PCR; TCRdb's copy keeps in-frame clones and lacks some. Among 390,000 or so clones, about 90% were seen once, and the ten largest hold around 3%. The sample was peripheral blood. The receptors were sampled from a woman aged 25 to 39 with COVID-19, enrolled during active disease.

The V and J genes are TRBV6-1 and TRBJ2-1, with TRBD2 matching over 14 bases. The CDR3 consists of 16 residues. The ends lost 4 bases at V and 2 bases at J; junction bases unmatched: 1. CDR1 is MNHNS, CDR2 SASEGT, per germline. CDR3 sequence (DNA): TGTGCCAGCAGTGCGGGACTAGCGGGAGCCTACAATGAGCAGTTCTTC. The encoded protein is CASSAGLAGAYNEQFF.

This chain uses TRBV11-2 with TRBJ2-6; 7 bases are shared with TRBD1. After removal of 0 bases from V and 0 bases from J, the junction contained 11 bases not matched to a gene. Germline assignment: CDR1 SGHAT and CDR2 FQNNGV. CDR3 length equals 20 residues. The CDR3 sequence: CASSLELTGALSSGANVLTF. CDR3 DNA sequence: TGTGCCAGCAGCTTAGAGTTAACAGGGGCCCTTAGCTCTGGGGCCAACGTCCTGACTTTC.

The chain joins TRBV11-3 to TRBJ1-2; 9 bases are a match to TRBD1. There are 14 residues in the CDR3. In germline, CDR1 is SGHNT, CDR2 YENEEA. V was clipped by 3 bases and J by 7 bases; unmatched bases: 6. CDR3 loop: CASSFTGGTSGYTF. Written as DNA, the CDR3 is TGTGCCAGCAGCTTCACAGGGGGCACCTCTGGCTACACCTTC.

This clone was counted a single time. The V gene is TRBV10-3, the J gene TRBJ1-2; 7 bases are a match to TRBD1. CDR1 and CDR2 (germline): ENHRY, SYGVKD. J was trimmed by 1 base and V by 4 bases; bases with no gene match: 0. The CDR3 contains 13 residues. CDR3: CAISGQGNYGYTF. The DNA for the CDR3 is TGTGCCATCAGTGGACAGGGTAACTATGGCTACACCTTC.

This clone was seen a handful of times. This chain joins TRBV6-6 and TRBJ1-4, with TRBD1 as a possible D gene (5 bases). Per germline, CDR1 MNHNY and CDR2 SVGAGI (reference sequence). The CDR3 is 14 amino acids. V lost 2 bases to trimming and J lost 4 bases, with 8 bases between them. Here the CDR3 reads CASSYTTDNEKLFF. CDR3 sequence (DNA): TGTGCCAGCAGTTACACGACAGATAATGAAAAACTGTTTTTT.

This sequence joins TRBV11-2 and TRBJ2-5, with D possibly TRBD1 on 6 matching bases. CDR3 size: 13 residues. V lost 5 bases, J lost 5 bases, and 12 bases lay in between. In germline, CDR1 is SGHAT, CDR2 FQNNGV. CDR3 sequence reads: CASSPRGWETQYF. The CDR3 DNA follows: TGTGCCAGCAGCCCGAGGGGGTGGGAGACCCAGTACTTC.

This clone has only a few counts. This rearrangement joins TRBV7-9 to TRBJ1-1; unclear D gene. Germline V gene lookup returns CDR1 SEHNR and CDR2 FQNEAQ (reference sequence). The CDR3 is 11 residues long. V was shortened by 5 bases and J by 2 bases, with 3 bases between the two germline ends. CDR3 residues: CASSTNTEAFF. Here the CDR3 DNA reads TGTGCCAGCAGCACTAACACTGAAGCTTTCTTT.

This chain connects TRBV7-2 to TRBJ2-3; 12 bases map to TRBD2. V was pared by 1 base and J by 6 bases, with 11 bases of the junction left unmatched. CDR3 length equals 18 residues. The germline CDR1 and CDR2 sequences are SGHTA and FQGNSA. The CDR3 reads CASSLGGSSGRGRDTQYF. CDR3 bases: TGTGCCAGCAGCTTAGGAGGGTCTAGCGGGAGGGGGAGGGATACGCAGTATTTT.

This clone was counted between two and nine times. The chain joins TRBV11-2 to TRBJ1-1; D unresolved. Trimming stripped 3 bases from V and 0 bases from J, with 11 bases between. There are 15 residues in the CDR3. The germline V gene encodes CDR1 SGHAT and CDR2 FQNNGV. CDR3 DNA sequence: TGTGCCAGCAGCTTTGAGGCACTAATGAACACTGAAGCTTTCTTT. Protein product: CASSFEALMNTEAFF.

Note on this clone: The sample holds other DNA sequences that translate to the same CDR3. The V and J genes are TRBV7-2 and TRBJ2-7; TRBD2 matches 10 bases. CDR1 is SGHTA, CDR2 FQGNSA, per germline. The V gene end was trimmed by 3 bases and the J gene end by 4 bases; junction bases not matched to a gene: 6. The CDR3 consists of 15 residues. The CDR3 DNA sequence: TGTGCCAGCAGCTTGGCAAGCGGGGGGGTGTACGAGCAGTACTTC. Translating it yields CASSLASGGVYEQYF. Complete variable domain (other parts from reference TRBV7-2 and TRBJ2-7): GAGVSQSPSNKVTEKGKDVELRCDPISGHTALYWYRQSLGQGLEFLIYFQGNSAPDKSGLPSDRFSAERTGGSVSTLTIQRTQQEDSAVYLCASSLASGGVYEQYFGPGTRLTVT.